The text below deals with one TCR beta chain. Its antigen has not been determined. No much larger clone is present one base from it, and per-base qualities are unavailable. Library generation was performed with the immunoSEQ multiplex PCR assay. For the multiplex PCR, a mixture combining 60 forward primers for TCR Vbeta segments and 13 reverse primers for TCR Jbeta segments was used. A multiplex PCR assay on genomic DNA amplified the CDR3 region of rearranged TCR beta genes. On the Illumina HiSeq System, the amplified TCR beta libraries were sequenced as 87-base-pair reads. Concerning the study's data processing: A later analysis tallied some 79 million unique TCR beta chains across the 550 to 850 repertoires, and around 9.9 million of those chains were shared by two or more donors. A nearest-neighbor algorithm error-corrected the raw reads and collapsed the reads into unique sequences, merging closely related sequences to remove PCR and sequencing errors. V, D and J gene segments were assigned by aligning CDR3 sequences to IMGT reference sequences. For a sequence to be retained, a match of at least six nucleotides was required to both a V gene segment and a J gene segment. Rearrangements were called productive when the CDR3 lacked stop codons and stayed in frame with V and J; all others were non-productive. Following IMGT convention, CDR3 was defined as the stretch from the second conserved V-encoded cysteine up to the conserved J-encoded phenylalanine. The earlier analysis of about 640 of the donors excluded any sequence lacking an unambiguous match to a single V gene segment. An earlier analysis of some 610 of the donors called V segments functional above 56.7% productive rearrangements and segregating when the between-donor standard deviation exceeded 5%. A statistical classification framework was built for diagnosing cytomegalovirus status from the catalog of TCR beta chain sequences. V and J gene assignment, in a later analysis, came from comparing TCR nucleotide sequences with IMGT/GENE-DB human TR gene sequences. The TCRdist pipeline was used in a later analysis to assign CDR3 sequences and most-parsimonious VDJ recombination scenarios. A later analysis defined each TCR beta chain by its CDR3 amino acid sequence plus V-gene family, and excluded reads lacking a unique V-gene family. A later analysis removed several hundred highly shared, low-generation-probability nucleotide sequences to deal with suspected cross-contamination and a sequencing artifact. A later analysis calculated a clonal expansion index for each public chain from normalized within-repertoire ranks of inferred template counts. In a later analysis, generation probabilities were computed using a VDJ recombination model fitted to out-of-frame rearrangements, and the results were checked against IGoR. Hypergeometric tests were used in a later analysis to score TCR-TCR, TCR-HLA and TCR-CMV co-occurrence, with a repertoire-size bias correction applied to the TCR pairs. To estimate false discovery rates, a later analysis permuted the HLA or CMV assignments 20 times. In a later analysis, co-occurring TCRs were grouped with DBSCAN, and TCRdist sequence similarity was added when clustering was performed within HLA-allele-positive subsets. Repertoires with fewer than 30,000 or more than 120,000 public chains were left out of co-occurrence clustering, as were about five repertoires with anomalous nucleotide sharing. In TCRdb, the immuneACCESS table is reduced to in-frame sequences with V and J assigned. These tables do not hold every clone; where another copy was compared, an unresolved V gene accounts for under half, and the others remain unexplained. V and J calls and clone size follow that table, whereas D and trimming were derived from the DNA. For this sample there are just under 95,000 clones; 84% appear just once. The ten most abundant clones make up over 5% of the sample.

This entry is derived from a study of cytomegalovirus exposure and HLA in healthy donors (TCRdb year 2017). Background for the entire study: An earlier analysis of under 600 of the donors reported about 250 Gb of sequence data and some 120 million unique TCR beta sequences from about 180 million T cells. An early release covering over 500 HLA-typed donors comprised approximately 290 gigabases of sequencing data and around 86 million unique TCR sequences. Of the roughly 400 genotyped donors, approximately 83% fell in the genetic ancestry cluster associated with self-reported Caucasian donors. The study aimed to test whether signatures of past pathogen exposure could be identified by cataloging public T cell receptors. The study used immunosequencing to profile the T cell repertoires of 600 to 850 subjects and linked those repertoires to cytomegalovirus serostatus. Besides the first cohort of around 670 subjects, a separate validation cohort made up of about 120 different subjects was used. The study combined high-throughput TCR immunosequencing, statistical association of individual TCRs with disease status, and machine learning to predict cytomegalovirus infection status. A later analysis re-analyzed previously published TCR beta repertoires from about 600 donors and added high-resolution HLA genotyping to study TCR occurrence patterns. In the later analysis, no new phenotypic data were used to find candidate immune exposures; instead, reliance was placed on TCR beta sequences and their occurrence across donors. In an earlier analysis of 500 to 650 of the donors, high-throughput TCR beta sequencing was used to judge whether each TCR beta V gene segment behaved as functional or pseudogenic. Donor age, sex, ethnicity and CMV serostatus were compiled alongside the repertoire data. A later genetic analysis took genome-wide SNP genotypes for about 55% of the 666 donors and used that subset as a discovery cohort. All discovery cohort repertoires had been generated on a single sequencing platform. Both class I and class II loci were covered by HLA typing, at four-digit resolution. The number of donors typed differed by locus, with roughly 629-640 for A, B, C, DRB1 and DQB1, roughly 520 for DQA1, approximately 570 for DPA1, and approximately 470 for DPB1. A handful of DR-DQ haplotypes were handled as single units for association and clustering because linkage in the cohort was strong. On average, roughly 200,000 unique TCR beta nucleotide sequences were sequenced per donor among 350 to 400 genotyped donors of the cohort, with roughly 20% of those sequences being non-productive.

In total, around 600 healthy bone marrow donors made up the cohort. At the time of sampling, every cohort member was nominally healthy, though immune exposures that went unrecorded were likely present. The donor tested CMV seropositive and was one of the 289 seropositive cohort members. A peripheral blood sample was provided by each donor, and peripheral blood mononuclear cells were used for TCR beta sequencing. Genomic DNA was extracted from the blood cell samples with the Qiagen DNeasy Blood Extraction Kit. Study-wide conclusions, independent of this receptor: At a false discovery rate of 0.05, a later analysis linked fewer than 20,000 TCR beta sequences to specific HLA alleles. A total of roughly 160 TCR beta chains were listed by the study as associated with cytomegalovirus. Sequencing depth was assumed to be roughly uniform across donors in the presence/absence analyses, though that assumption may not hold. Some IMGT-functional V segments, including TRBV6-2 and TRBV6-3, could not be distinguished by the 87-base-pair reads and were therefore excluded. A group of highly shared sequence variants was considered likely to be a technical artifact of the sequencing pipeline. Because HLA typing was unavailable for some donors at each locus, only the typed subset was used in association tests. In a later analysis, most CMV-associated TCR beta chains were found to appear HLA-restricted, with HLA associations seemingly driven largely by CMV exposure. While some public TCRs were present in many individuals, most TCR sequences turned up only very rarely across donors. A further reported finding was that TCR beta sequences accurately predicted the HLA-A and HLA-B alleles for most subjects in the first cohort. In a later analysis, the rate of TCR association differed among HLA loci, with DRB1 alleles having the most associated TCRs and HLA-C alleles having the fewest. The authors suggested that the approach could potentially be extended to other disease states and immunological phenotypes. Cytomegalovirus status was reported to be diagnosed by the classifier with high specificity and sensitivity in both the original and validation cohorts. In this cohort, only TCR beta chains were sequenced, and detectable features were limited by the absence of alpha or paired-chain data. In an earlier analysis of under 600 of the donors, most TCR beta V segments were observed in productive rearrangements about 87% or about 30% of the time, broadly matching IMGT annotations. A later analysis reported that several top co-occurrence clusters appeared linked to parvovirus B19, influenza, CMV and Epstein-Barr virus. Linkage disequilibrium might explain the correlated functional status among segregating V segments, but an unknown experimental factor could not be excluded. For the cohort, immune exposure information was limited to CMV serostatus. In vitro tests confirmed that a few of the cytomegalovirus-associated TCR beta chains recognize cytomegalovirus antigens. Assigning TCR associations to individual alleles was difficult when HLA alleles, especially DR and DQ, strongly co-occurred. According to a later genetic analysis, donors in an Asian-associated ancestry cluster had fewer N-insertions in productive TCRs than the approximately 670-donor mean. V-gene and J-gene trimming of TCR beta chains was associated with a missense DCLRE1C variant in a later genetic analysis, and the association was replicated in an independent cohort. In a later analysis, HLA-associated TCR beta chains showed more clonal expansion and lower generation probabilities than non-associated chains that were equally common. The earlier analysis of about 600 of the donors excluded roughly 17 rarely observed V segments, including chromosome 9 orphons, because counts were too low.

Cut back by 4 bases and 3 bases, the V and J ends lie 9 bases apart. The CDR3 spans 13 residues, from the cysteine through the phenylalanine. The only DNA kept is the CDR3, 39 bases in frame from the first base. Per the germline V gene, SGHVS is the CDR1 and FNYEAQ is the CDR2. What was sequenced was PBMCs. The V and J segments used are TRBV7-6 and TRBJ1-1; no confident D gene assignment can be made. The sequence came from a woman younger than 30 in good health and CMV-seropositive. Read as DNA, the sequence is TGTGCCAGCAGCTCTATCTTGGACACTGAAGCTTTCTTT. Translation gives CASSSILDTEAFF.